Sequencing of this T cell receptor beta chain was carried out in a study of CD8 T cells in ankylosing spondylitis. Study-wide results and caveats: Reported data indicate significant enrichment of disease-linked clones within matched ankylosing spondylitis synovial fluid. A TCR beta motif of eight highly homologous variants appeared characteristic of ankylosing spondylitis blood.

A quantitative 5'-RACE method, one with molecular barcodes, was used to make TCR beta libraries. Using its own MiXCR run on the 5' RACE reads, TCRdb lists one record per CDR3 protein. The sample has just under 350,000 distinct CDR3 sequences, approximately 15% seen once. The CDR3 extends over 16 amino acids. Per the germline V gene, CDR1 is SGHRS and CDR2 is YFSETQ. V was clipped by 0 bases and J by 2 bases, with 14 bases between them. Comment on this clonotype: Its cognate antigen is unknown.

Sequences were obtained from blood, either unsorted or a sorted T cell fraction (not recorded which). The V call is TRBV5-1, the J call TRBJ2-5; D gene ambiguous. The receptor was isolated from a male donor with ankylosing spondylitis or in good health (not recorded which). The CDR3 reads CASSLGTAPRQETQYF. The CDR3 coding sequence is TGCGCCAGCAGCTTGGGAACAGCCCCCCGACAAGAGACCCAGTACTTC.